The 28 T cell receptor beta chains in this list originate from one sample, sequenced in a study of cytomegalovirus exposure and HLA in healthy donors. Primers: 60 Vbeta forward and 13 Jbeta reverse. The protocol was immunoSEQ multiplex PCR, while the TCRdb copy is restricted to in-frame clones and leaves out a portion. The sample carries more than 55,000 clones, about four fifths recorded once. Sequences were obtained from PBMCs. The receptors here all came from a woman in her thirties or forties in good health and CMV-seronegative.

The chain uses TRBV5-8 and TRBJ2-1, with TRBD2 matching over 13 bases. CDR1 is SGHTS and CDR2 is YDEGEE in the germline V gene. The CDR3 covers 15 residues. V lost 2 bases, J lost 7 bases, and 3 bases stayed unmatched. The CDR3 is CASSLVGLAGNEQFF. DNA of the CDR3: TGTGCCAGCAGCTTAGTGGGACTAGCGGGGAATGAGCAGTTCTTC.

This clone was seen once. The chain uses TRBV4-1 and TRBJ2-7, with 9 bases lining up with TRBD1. The length of the CDR3 is 16 residues. J was trimmed by 2 bases and V by 2 bases; bases with no gene match: 7. CDR1 is MGHRA and CDR2 is YSYEKL in the germline V gene. The CDR3 reads CASSQRDRVEAYEQYF. The CDR3 nucleotides are TGCGCCAGCAGCCAAAGGGACAGGGTAGAGGCCTACGAGCAGTACTTC.

This chain links TRBV23-1 with TRBJ2-1, with D tentatively TRBD2 (6 bases). TRBV23-1 is marked as an open reading frame, function uncertain. The CDR3 covers 12 residues. With 3 bases removed from V and 7 bases from J, the gap between germline ends came to 7 bases. CDR3 in DNA: TGCGCCAGCAGTCAGGGGGGAAATGAGCAGTTCTTC. Protein product: CASSQGGNEQFF.

The chain recombines TRBV27 with TRBJ2-2; D might be TRBD2 (6 bases). In germline, CDR1 is MNHEY, CDR2 SMNVEV (reference sequence). Trimming stripped 1 base from V and 1 base from J, with 13 bases between. The CDR3 is made up of 17 amino acids. The DNA of the CDR3 is TGTGCCAGCAGTTTATTTGCGACGGGAGAGAACACCGGGGAGCTGTTTTTT. Residues: CASSLFATGENTGELFF.

The CDR3 coding sequence is TGCGCCAGCAGCCTAGGACAGGGGTTCTCGTTGGGCTACACCTTC. Translation: CASSLGQGFSLGYTF. The rearrangement uses TRBV4-1 and TRBJ1-2; 9 bases align to TRBD1. The V gene's germline CDR1 is MGHRA and CDR2 YSYEKL. There are 15 residues in the CDR3. The ends lost 4 bases at V and 8 bases at J; junction bases unmatched: 11.

The chain uses TRBV5-1 and TRBJ2-1; D is unclear. The CDR3 sequence is 14 residues long. V was shortened by 2 bases and J by 4 bases, with 10 bases between the two germline ends. Germline V gene lookup returns CDR1 SGHRS and CDR2 YFSETQ. CDR3 region: CASSFPGDYNEQFF. The CDR3 region has the DNA TGCGCCAGCAGCTTTCCTGGAGATTACAATGAGCAGTTCTTC.

This clone was counted between two and nine times. The chain is built from TRBV6-1 and TRBJ2-5; 7 bases match TRBD2. Germline trimming cut 9 bases from V and 4 bases from J; bases unmatched to any gene: 8. Germline CDR1 is MNHNS and CDR2 is SASEGT. The CDR3 has 13 residues. CDR3 amino acids: CASALADRETQYF. For the CDR3, the DNA is TGTGCCAGTGCTCTAGCGGACCGAGAGACCCAGTACTTC.

The chain recombines TRBV28 with TRBJ2-7; D is possibly TRBD2 (5 bases). The ends were cut back, 4 bases at V and 1 base at J, with 8 bases in the middle. This CDR3 spans 13 amino acids. The V gene's germline CDR1 is MDHEN and CDR2 SYDVKM. CDR3 sequence: CASSSWTSYEQYF. Here the CDR3 DNA reads TGTGCCAGCAGTTCGTGGACTTCCTACGAGCAGTACTTC.

This rearrangement joins TRBV9 to TRBJ1-2; weak D call: TRBD1 (6 bases). Trimming removed 2 bases at V and 3 bases at J, with 11 bases between. The CDR3 sequence is 14 residues long. Germline CDR1 and CDR2: SGDLS and YYNGEE. The CDR3 is CASSVLGGYYGYTF. Written as DNA, the CDR3 is TGTGCCAGCAGCGTTCTTGGGGGCTACTATGGCTACACCTTC.

This chain connects TRBV28 to TRBJ1-4; D is possibly TRBD1 (6 bases). The germline gives CDR1 MDHEN, CDR2 SYDVKM. Trimming removed 4 bases at V and 6 bases at J, with 15 bases between. The CDR3 has 15 amino acids. The CDR3 reads CASSSPGGAYEKLFF. For the CDR3, the DNA is TGTGCCAGCAGTTCCCCGGGGGGCGCCTATGAAAAACTGTTTTTT. The full variable domain, rest sourced from reference TRBV28 and TRBJ1-4, is DVKVTQSSRYLVKRTGEKVFLECVQDMDHENMFWYRQDPGLGLRLIYFSYDVKMKEKGDIPEGYSVSREKKERFSLILESASTNQTSMYLCASSSPGGAYEKLFFGSGTQLSVL.

This chain connects TRBV2 to TRBJ1-1, with no clear D. Germline CDR1 is SNHLY and CDR2 is FYNNEI. This CDR3 is 15 amino acids long. The ends were cut back, 1 base at V and 0 bases at J, with 9 bases in the middle. CDR3 residues: CASSEGPNMNTEAFF. CDR3 in DNA: TGTGCCAGCAGTGAAGGGCCGAACATGAACACTGAAGCTTTCTTT.

The chain links TRBV28 to TRBJ1-2, with 9 nucleotides matching TRBD1. J lost 5 bases, V lost 5 bases, and 3 bases had no gene match. The germline V gene encodes CDR1 MDHEN and CDR2 SYDVKM. The CDR3 totals 13 residues. DNA of the CDR3: TGTGCCAGCAGTACAGGGACAGGGTATGGCTACACCTTC. It translates to CASSTGTGYGYTF.

The chain combines TRBV11-1 with TRBJ1-1, with D uncertain. Germline assignment: CDR1 SGHAT and CDR2 FQDESV (reference sequence). Trimming removed 1 base from V and 1 base from J, with 13 bases in between. CDR3 length equals 16 residues. The CDR3 DNA reads as TGTGCCAGCAGCTTAGAGCGGGCTCTCGAGAACACTGAAGCTTTCTTT. Its protein product is CASSLERALENTEAFF.

The chain joins TRBV18 to TRBJ1-1; 8 nucleotides align to TRBD1. Germline V gene lookup returns CDR1 KGHSH and CDR2 LQKENI. Trimming at V came to 10 bases and at J to 0 bases, leaving 10 bases not matched to a gene. This CDR3 is built from 15 residues. This CDR3 is CATQGAVGVNTEAFF. DNA for the CDR3: TGTGCCACGCAGGGGGCGGTTGGGGTGAACACTGAAGCTTTCTTT.

The gene calls are TRBV7-3 and TRBJ2-1, with 7 bases matching TRBD2. V dropped 3 bases and J dropped 12; count of bases not matched to a gene: 5. Germline-derived CDR1 and CDR2 are SGHTA and FQGTGA. The CDR3 contains 12 residues. The CDR3 spells CASSLAGARQFF. The CDR3 nucleotides read TGTGCCAGCAGCTTGGCGGGAGCCAGGCAGTTCTTC.

The V gene is TRBV6-5, the J gene TRBJ1-1; TRBD1 is a possible D gene (6 bases). Trimming removed 7 bases from V and 5 bases from J, with 14 bases in between. The length of the CDR3 is 13 residues. CDR1 and CDR2 (germline): MNHEY, SVGAGI. CDR3 DNA sequence: TGTGCCAGCACCGAGGGACACCGAACTGAAGCTTTCTTT. Protein product: CASTEGHRTEAFF.

This clone was counted a single time. This sequence joins TRBV13 and TRBJ2-1, with 9 bases identical to TRBD2. Germline assignment: CDR1 PRHDT and CDR2 FYEKMQ (reference sequence). V shed 3 bases and J 5 bases; nucleotides not matched to a gene: 5. This CDR3 has 15 residues. The CDR3 reads CASSLAGGIHNEQFF. The CDR3 DNA is TGTGCCAGCAGCTTGGCGGGAGGGATACACAATGAGCAGTTCTTC.

The rearrangement joins TRBV19 to TRBJ2-1; TRBD1 might be the D (6 bases). With 10 bases removed from V and 7 bases from J, the gap between germline ends came to 17 bases. Germline V lookup: CDR1 LNHDA, CDR2 SQIVND (reference sequence). The CDR3 is 13 residues long. This CDR3 reads CATRGHLENEQFF. The CDR3 bases are TGTGCCACCAGGGGTCACCTAGAGAATGAGCAGTTCTTC.

The chain combines TRBV18 with TRBJ1-3; D ambiguous. CDR1 KGHSH and CDR2 LQKENI come from the germline V gene. This CDR3 contains 16 residues. V lost 3 bases to trimming and J lost 0 bases, with 12 bases between them. The CDR3 loop reads CASSPQRESSGNTIYF. In DNA, the CDR3 is TGTGCCAGCTCACCCCAGAGGGAAAGCTCTGGAAACACCATATATTTT.

The genes are TRBV2 and TRBJ2-2, with TRBD1 matching over 9 bases. With V trimmed by 6 bases and J by 6 bases, 5 bases remained unmatched. Per germline, CDR1 SNHLY and CDR2 FYNNEI. This CDR3 contains 14 residues. The CDR3 loop is CASSRTGEAGELFF. The CDR3 DNA reads as TGTGCCAGCAGCAGGACAGGGGAAGCCGGGGAGCTGTTTTTT.

The chain joins TRBV21-1 to TRBJ1-3; the tabulated D call, TRBD1, remains unverified against the DNA. TRBV21-1 is classified as a pseudogene. The CDR3 covers 18 residues. The CDR3 loop reads CASSSQKAGAISGNTIYF. For the CDR3, the DNA is TGTGCCAGCAGCTCTCAGAAAGCAGGGGCCATCTCTGGAAACACCATATATTTT.

The chain links TRBV27 to TRBJ1-5, with 8 bases identical to TRBD1. The CDR3 is 15 residues long. Germline V gene lookup returns CDR1 MNHEY and CDR2 SMNVEV (reference sequence). Losses at the gene ends were 6 bases for V and 2 bases for J; bases not matched to a gene: 6. CDR3 region: CASRPQGAGNQPQHF. The CDR3 DNA reads TGTGCCAGCAGGCCTCAGGGGGCCGGCAATCAGCCCCAGCATTTT.

The gene calls are TRBV29-1 and TRBJ1-1, with D maybe TRBD1 (6 bases). V was pared by 3 bases and J by 1 base, with 9 bases between. The CDR3 has 13 amino acids. Germline values: CDR1 SQVTM, CDR2 ANQGSEA. The chain's CDR3 is CSVEGQQNTEAFF. As DNA, the CDR3 is TGCAGCGTTGAGGGACAACAGAACACTGAAGCTTTCTTT.

The J gene is TRBJ2-1, the V gene TRBV28; TRBD1 matches 9 bases. Germline CDR1 is MDHEN and CDR2 is SYDVKM. The V and J ends lost 7 bases and 3 bases, in that order; junction bases with no gene match: 4. The CDR3 has 14 residues. As DNA, the CDR3 is TGTGCCAGCAAACCGGGACAGGGCTACAATGAGCAGTTCTTC. Protein sequence: CASKPGQGYNEQFF. The full variable domain, with the rest looked up from reference TRBV28 and TRBJ2-1, is DVKVTQSSRYLVKRTGEKVFLECVQDMDHENMFWYRQDPGLGLRLIYFSYDVKMKEKGDIPEGYSVSREKKERFSLILESASTNQTSMYLCASKPGQGYNEQFFGPGTRLTVL.

V usage is TRBV27 and J usage is TRBJ2-1; 11 bases align to TRBD2. The CDR3 has 14 amino acids. Germline CDR1 reads MNHEY; CDR2 reads SMNVEV (reference sequence). J was trimmed by 7 bases and V by 4 bases; bases with no gene match: 3. CDR3 DNA: TGTGCCAGCAGTTCCCTAGCGGGAGGTAATGAGCAGTTCTTC. Translating it yields CASSSLAGGNEQFF.

The genes are TRBV25-1 and TRBJ1-2; no clear D gene. The germline V gene has CDR1 MGHDK and CDR2 SYGVNS. The CDR3 consists of 14 residues. Deletions cut 2 bases from V and 5 bases from J, with 12 bases between. CDR3 nucleotide sequence: TGTGCCAGCAGTGAACCCGGGGTAGGGTATGGCTACACCTTC. Translation: CASSEPGVGYGYTF.

The CDR3 region is CASTAPNTGELFF. CDR3 nucleotide sequence: TGTGCCAGTACCGCGCCGAACACCGGGGAGCTGTTTTTT. V gene TRBV19 combines with J gene TRBJ2-2; D is ambiguous. Germline V CDR1 and CDR2: LNHDA, SQIVND (reference sequence). Trimming took off 7 bases at V and 0 bases at J, with 6 bases between the two ends. This CDR3 is built from 13 residues. The whole variable domain, remainder taken from reference TRBV19 and TRBJ2-2, is DGGITQSPKYLFRKEGQNVTLSCEQNLNHDAMYWYRQDPGQGLRLIYYSQIVNDFQKGDIAEGYSVSREKKESFPLTVTSAQKNPTAFYLCASTAPNTGELFFGEGSRLTVL.

The gene calls are TRBV19 and TRBJ2-1, with D maybe TRBD2 (6 bases). V lost 3 bases, J lost 2 bases, and 11 bases lay in between. This CDR3 contains 15 residues. Germline assignment: CDR1 LNHDA and CDR2 SQIVND (reference sequence). The CDR3 DNA follows: TGTGCCAGTAGTATGGGGGACTTGCCCTACAATGAGCAGTTCTTC. Protein product: CASSMGDLPYNEQFF.